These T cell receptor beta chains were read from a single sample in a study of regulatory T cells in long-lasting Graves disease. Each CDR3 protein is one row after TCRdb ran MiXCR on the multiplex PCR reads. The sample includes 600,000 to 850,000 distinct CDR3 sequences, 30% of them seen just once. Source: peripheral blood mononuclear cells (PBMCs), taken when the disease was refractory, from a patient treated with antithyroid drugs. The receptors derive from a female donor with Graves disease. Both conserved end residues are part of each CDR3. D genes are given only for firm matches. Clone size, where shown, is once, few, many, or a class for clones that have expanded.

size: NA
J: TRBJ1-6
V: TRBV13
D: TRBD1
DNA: TGTGCCAGCAGCAGGACAGGGATCTCCTATAATTCACCCCTCCACTTT
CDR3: CASSRTGISYNSPLHF

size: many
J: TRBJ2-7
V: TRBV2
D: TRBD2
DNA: TGTGCCAGCAGTGAGGCGGGAGGCGAGTACTTC
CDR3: CASSEAGGEYF

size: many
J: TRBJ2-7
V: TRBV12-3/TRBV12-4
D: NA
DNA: TGTGCCAGCAGTTTATGGGCTACGGCTAGAAGAAACTACGAGCAGTACTTC
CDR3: CASSLWATARRNYEQYF

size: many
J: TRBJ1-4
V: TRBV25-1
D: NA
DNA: TGTGCCAGCAGTGCCTTGACGGACGGGCACACTGAAAAACTGTTTTTT
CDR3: CASSALTDGHTEKLFF

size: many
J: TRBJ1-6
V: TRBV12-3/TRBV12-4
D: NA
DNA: TGTGCCAGCAGTGTCGAAGCAGGGTTGTCCTATAATTCACCCCTCCACTTT
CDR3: CASSVEAGLSYNSPLHF

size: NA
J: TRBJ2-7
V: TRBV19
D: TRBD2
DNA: TGTGCCACAACTAGCGGGAGGTTCCCCTACGAGCAGTACTTC
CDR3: CATTSGRFPYEQYF

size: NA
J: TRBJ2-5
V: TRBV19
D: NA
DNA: TGTGCCAGTAGTATAGGTGCACAGCAAGAGACCCAGTACTTC
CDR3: CASSIGAQQETQYF

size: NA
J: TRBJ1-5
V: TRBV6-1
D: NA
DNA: TGTGCCAGCAGTGAACTCGTCGGGACAAAGTATCAGCCCCAGCATTTT
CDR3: CASSELVGTKYQPQHF

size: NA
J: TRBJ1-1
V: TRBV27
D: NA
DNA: TGTGCCAGCAGTGACGGAGGGTCGAACACTGAAGCTTTCTTT
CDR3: CASSDGGSNTEAFF

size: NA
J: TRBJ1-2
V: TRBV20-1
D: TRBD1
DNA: TGCAGTGCCACAGACAGGGGCGTCTATGGCTACACCTTC
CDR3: CSATDRGVYGYTF

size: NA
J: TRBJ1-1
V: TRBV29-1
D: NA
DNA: TGCAGCTTGGGGGGAGGCCTAAACACTGAAGCTTTCTTT
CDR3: CSLGGGLNTEAFF

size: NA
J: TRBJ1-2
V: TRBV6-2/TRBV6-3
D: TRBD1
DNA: TGTGCCAGCAGTTACTTACCGGGACAGGGGGTTACAAACTATGGCTACACCTTC
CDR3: CASSYLPGQGVTNYGYTF

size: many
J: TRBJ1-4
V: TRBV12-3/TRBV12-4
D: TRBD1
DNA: TGTGCCAGCAGTTTAAGGGTGGGACAGTCATTTGCAACTAATGAAAAACTGTTTTTT
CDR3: CASSLRVGQSFATNEKLFF

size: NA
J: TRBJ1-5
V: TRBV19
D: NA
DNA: TGTGCCAGCGATCCGGGGGCTGGGCAAAAGCCCCAGCATTTT
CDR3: CASDPGAGQKPQHF

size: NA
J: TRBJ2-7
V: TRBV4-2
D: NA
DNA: TGTGCCAGCAGCCAAGACGTGGCGGGAGAGCAGTACTTC
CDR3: CASSQDVAGEQYF

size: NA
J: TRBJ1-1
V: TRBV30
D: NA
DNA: TGTGCCTGGAGTGCCCGTTTGGCAGGGCGAACTGAAGCTTTCTTT
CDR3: CAWSARLAGRTEAFF

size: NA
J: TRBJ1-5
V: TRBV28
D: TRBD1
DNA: TGTGCCAGCAGTCAAGGGGGCGACGGCAATCAGCCCCAGCATTTT
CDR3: CASSQGGDGNQPQHF

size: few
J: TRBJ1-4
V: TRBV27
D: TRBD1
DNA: TGTGCCAGCAGTATGACAGGGGGCGCTCCGTTTAAACTGTTTTTT
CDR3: CASSMTGGAPFKLFF

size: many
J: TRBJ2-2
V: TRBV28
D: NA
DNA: TGTGCCACACGGGACTCTAACACCGGGGAGCTGTTTTTT
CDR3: CATRDSNTGELFF

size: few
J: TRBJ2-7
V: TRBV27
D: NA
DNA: TGTGCCAGCAGTTTCCGATGGGGTTACGAGCAGTACTTC
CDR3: CASSFRWGYEQYF

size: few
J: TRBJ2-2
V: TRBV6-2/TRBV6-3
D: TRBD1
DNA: TGTGCCAGCAGAAGGACAGGGGGCACCGGGGAGCTGTTTTTT
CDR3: CASRRTGGTGELFF

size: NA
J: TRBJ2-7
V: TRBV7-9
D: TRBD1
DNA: TGTGCCAGCAGTAGAGACCGGACAGGTGTATACGAGCAGTACTTC
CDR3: CASSRDRTGVYEQYF

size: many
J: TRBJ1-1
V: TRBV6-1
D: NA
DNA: TGTGCCAGCAGGAGGGTAATGAACACTGAAGCTTTCTTT
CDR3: CASRRVMNTEAFF

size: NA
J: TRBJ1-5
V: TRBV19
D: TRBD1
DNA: TGTGCCAGTGGGGGGACAGGGTCCAATCAGCCCCAGCATTTT
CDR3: CASGGTGSNQPQHF

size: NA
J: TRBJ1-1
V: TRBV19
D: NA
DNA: TGTGCCAGTAGTATTAGAAGGGCTGAAGCTTTCTTT
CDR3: CASSIRRAEAFF

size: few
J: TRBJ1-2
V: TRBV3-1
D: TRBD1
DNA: TGTGCCAGCAGCCCTCTGGGACAGGGCGACTATGGCTACACCTTC
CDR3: CASSPLGQGDYGYTF